The 19 T cell receptor beta chains below were found in one sample sequenced in a study of shared clonotypes between healthy human individuals. The repertoire was sequenced with immunoSEQ multiplex PCR; TCRdb's copy has only in-frame clones and lacks some. The repertoire holds approximately 600,000 clones, with around 96% as singletons. Terminally differentiated effector memory CD45RA+ cells were left out of the naive CD8 fraction, which was CD45RO-negative and positively selected for CCR7. Source material: naive CD8+ T cells sorted from blood. The receptor source for this set is a woman younger than 45 in good health.

V usage is TRBV27 and J usage is TRBJ2-7, with D perhaps matching TRBD2 (6 bases). The germline CDR1 and CDR2 sequences are MNHEY and SMNVEV (reference sequence). The V end lost 6 bases, the J end lost 5 bases, and 17 bases lay between the germline ends. The CDR3 is 14 amino acids. The CDR3 spells CASRPDGGFNEQYF. CDR3 sequence (DNA): TGTGCCAGCAGACCCGACGGGGGATTTAACGAGCAGTACTTC.

V usage is TRBV4-1 and J usage is TRBJ2-7; perhaps TRBD2 as D (6 bases). The CDR3 consists of 16 residues. Trimming shortened V by 0 bases and J by 1 base, and 13 bases separated the two germline ends. The germline V gene has CDR1 MGHRA and CDR2 YSYEKL. The CDR3 sequence is CASSQERRDSSYEQYF. CDR3 coding DNA: TGCGCCAGCAGCCAAGAGAGGCGGGACTCATCCTACGAGCAGTACTTC.

This clone was recorded only once. The chain has TRBV9 and TRBJ1-1; TRBD1 is a possible D gene (6 bases). Germline CDR1 reads SGDLS; CDR2 reads YYNGEE. V gave up 4 bases and J gave up 0 bases, with 10 bases separating them. The CDR3 runs to 14 residues. DNA of the CDR3: TGTGCCAGCAGCCCGCGGACAGTGAACACTGAAGCTTTCTTT. It yields the protein CASSPRTVNTEAFF. The full variable domain, in which reference TRBV9 and TRBJ1-1 provide the parts outside the CDR3, is DSGVTQTPKHLITATGQRVTLRCSPRSGDLSVYWYQQSLDQGLQFLIQYYNGEERAKGNILERFSAQQFPDLHSELNLSSLELGDSALYFCASSPRTVNTEAFFGQGTRLTVV.

The rearrangement uses TRBV5-4 and TRBJ2-7; D unclear. From germline, CDR1 is SGHNT and CDR2 YYREEE (reference sequence). This CDR3 has 12 residues. Trimming left V 1 base short and J 3 bases short, with 5 bases between. The chain's CDR3 is CASSLSNYEQYF. For the CDR3, the DNA is TGTGCCAGCAGCTTGTCGAACTACGAGCAGTACTTC.

Worth noting for this clone: This sample also contains other DNA sequences that code for the same CDR3. This chain connects TRBV27 to TRBJ2-7, with D hard to call. Trimming shortened V by 3 bases and J by 3 bases, and 9 bases separated the two germline ends. CDR1 and CDR2 from the germline V gene are MNHEY and SMNVEV (reference sequence). The CDR3 sequence is 13 residues long. The CDR3 DNA is TGTGCCAGCAGTTTTGGAACTAACTACGAGCAGTACTTC. Protein: CASSFGTNYEQYF.

A single count supports this clone. This rearrangement joins TRBV7-9 to TRBJ1-1, with 7 bases that match TRBD1. Germline loops: CDR1 SEHNR, CDR2 FQNEAQ (reference sequence). CDR3 size: 15 residues. V dropped 1 base and J dropped 4; count of bases not matched to a gene: 6. The CDR3 protein is CASSLVMSGGTEAFF. The CDR3 DNA reads TGTGCCAGCAGCTTAGTAATGTCAGGGGGCACTGAAGCTTTCTTT.

The gene calls are TRBV4-1 and TRBJ1-1; the match to TRBD1 covers 10 bases. V dropped 1 base and J dropped 4; count of bases not matched to a gene: 6. The CDR3 sequence is 16 residues long. Germline CDR1 MGHRA, CDR2 YSYEKL. The CDR3 nucleotides are TGCGCCAGCAGCCAAGGCGTAAGGACAGGGGGCACTGAAGCTTTCTTT. It translates to CASSQGVRTGGTEAFF.

This chain's CDR3 is CASSDRGSAHNEQFF. The CDR3 DNA sequence: TGTGCCAGCAGTGACAGGGGATCCGCACACAATGAGCAGTTCTTC. The V call is TRBV6-1, the J call TRBJ2-1, with D perhaps TRBD1 (6 bases). The germline V and J ends were trimmed by 3 bases and 5 bases, with 14 bases remaining between them. CDR1 is MNHNS and CDR2 is SASEGT in the germline V gene. This CDR3 is built from 15 residues.

Written as DNA, the CDR3 is TGTGCCAGTAGTATAGATGAAATAAGAACACGGAACTATGGCTACACCTTC. Amino acids: CASSIDEIRTRNYGYTF. The J gene is TRBJ1-2, the V gene TRBV19, with D uncertain. Trimming removed 0 bases at V and 2 bases at J, with 16 bases between. Germline V CDR1 and CDR2: LNHDA, SQIVND (reference sequence). The CDR3 is 17 amino acids.

This clone was found a few times. The V call is TRBV7-6, the J call TRBJ2-7; D is perhaps TRBD1 (6 bases). This CDR3 region has 15 residues. The germline V and J ends were trimmed by 1 base and 1 base, with 11 bases remaining between them. CDR1 is SGHVS and CDR2 is FNYEAQ in the germline V gene. The CDR3: CASSLGTVSSYEQYF. The CDR3 DNA reads as TGTGCCAGCAGCTTAGGGACAGTCTCATCCTACGAGCAGTACTTC.

This clone was recorded once. This chain joins TRBV4-1 and TRBJ2-1; D tentatively reads TRBD1 or TRBD2 (5 bases each). Trimming pared 5 bases from V and 8 bases from J, leaving 22 bases between. Germline V gene sequence: CDR1 MGHRA, CDR2 YSYEKL. The CDR3 contains 16 residues. CDR3 in DNA: TGCGCCAGCAGCGGGGGAGAGCCGTCCAACGGATATGAGCAGTTCTTC. This codes for CASSGGEPSNGYEQFF.

This rearrangement joins TRBV15 to TRBJ2-1; 7 bases map to TRBD2. CDR3 length: 16 residues. V trimming: 0 bases; J trimming: 7 bases; junction bases outside the gene matches: 9. Germline V gene sequence: CDR1 LNHNV, CDR2 YYDKDF (reference sequence). The CDR3 sequence is CATSREVGEGVNEQFF. The CDR3 DNA reads TGTGCCACCAGCAGAGAGGTAGGGGAGGGTGTTAATGAGCAGTTCTTC. Full variable domain (rest looked up from reference TRBV15 and TRBJ2-1): DAMVIQNPRYQVTQFGKPVTLSCSQTLNHNVMYWYQQKSSQAPKLLFHYYDKDFNNEADTPDNFQSRRPNTSFCFLDIRSPGLGDTAMYLCATSREVGEGVNEQFFGPGTRLTVL.

This clone was observed once. V and J are TRBV7-8 and TRBJ1-3; 7 bases fit TRBD1. The CDR3 spans 15 residues. V gave up 5 bases and J gave up 8 bases; unmatched junction bases: 12. CDR1 is SGHVS, CDR2 FQNEAQ, per germline. In nucleotides, the CDR3 is TGTGCCAGCAGCCGAAGACAGGGACCTACCGACACCATATATTTT. Its protein is CASSRRQGPTDTIYF.

The chain joins TRBV6-5 to TRBJ2-7; 8 nucleotides align to TRBD1. The ends lost 6 bases at V and 2 bases at J; junction bases unmatched: 6. Germline CDR1 reads MNHEY; CDR2 reads SVGAGI. This CDR3 comprises 14 residues. DNA of the CDR3: TGTGCCAGCAGCTTCGGACAGGGCCCCTACGAGCAGTACTTC. Encoded protein: CASSFGQGPYEQYF.

The J gene is TRBJ2-1, the V gene TRBV7-9, with 8 bases matching TRBD1. In germline, CDR1 is SEHNR, CDR2 FQNEAQ (reference sequence). The length of the CDR3 is 14 residues. The V segment lost 6 bases and the J segment 3 bases; nucleotides outside the gene matches: 4. CDR3 nucleotide sequence: TGTGCCAGCAGTTCCGGGACAGGCTACAATGAGCAGTTCTTC. This translates into CASSSGTGYNEQFF.

The sample holds one count of this clone. The chain combines TRBV29-1 with TRBJ2-3, with TRBD1 matching 8 bases. The V and J ends lost 3 bases and 2 bases, in that order; junction bases with no gene match: 4. CDR1 is SQVTM, CDR2 ANQGSEA, per germline. The length of the CDR3 is 14 residues. The CDR3 spells CSVDGDRTTDTQYF. The CDR3 DNA reads TGCAGCGTTGATGGGGACAGGACCACAGATACGCAGTATTTT.

J is TRBJ2-7 and V is TRBV19; 10 bases map to TRBD1. Losses at the gene ends were 3 bases for V and 6 bases for J; bases not matched to a gene: 8. CDR1 is LNHDA and CDR2 is SQIVND in the germline V gene (reference sequence). The CDR3 has 15 residues. In nucleotides, the CDR3 is TGTGCCAGTAGTATGGGGACAGGGGTGATGAGCGAGCAGTACTTC. Its protein is CASSMGTGVMSEQYF. The variable domain in full, with the rest retrieved from reference TRBV19 and TRBJ2-7, is DGGITQSPKYLFRKEGQNVTLSCEQNLNHDAMYWYRQDPGQGLRLIYYSQIVNDFQKGDIAEGYSVSREKKESFPLTVTSAQKNPTAFYLCASSMGTGVMSEQYFGPGTRLTVT.

CDR3 nucleotides: TGTGCCAGCAGCTTAGGACAGGGTATGAACACTGAAGCTTTCTTT. Residues: CASSLGQGMNTEAFF. The chain links TRBV7-9 to TRBJ1-1; 7 nucleotides align to TRBD1. The CDR3 has 15 amino acids. The junction had 2 bases not matched to a gene; V was cut back by 1 base and J by 0 bases. Germline CDR1 SEHNR, CDR2 FQNEAQ (reference sequence).

A note on this clone: Other DNA sequences in the sample encode the same CDR3. The V and J genes are TRBV5-1 and TRBJ2-1; no clear D gene. The V and J ends lost 1 base and 6 bases respectively, with 5 bases between them. From germline, CDR1 is SGHRS and CDR2 YFSETQ. The CDR3 totals 12 residues. In nucleotides, the CDR3 is TGCGCCAGCAGCTTGAATATCAATGAGCAGTTCTTC. Protein sequence: CASSLNINEQFF.